A single sample gave rise to the 7 T cell receptor beta chains below, sequenced in a study of blood T cells in healthy people across ages. Sample-barcoded 5' priming and a J-beta primer mix drove a second PCR of 7 to 11 cycles. TCRdb reprocessed the 5' RACE reads with MiXCR, giving one entry per CDR3 protein. The sample yields 600,000 to 650,000 distinct CDR3 sequences, under 70% seen once. The sequencing sample was made of blood. The receptor set was obtained from a man aged 55 to 69 in good health.

This clonotype was seen many times. The junction and the germline gene differ at one end; a read error may be behind it. The chain has TRBV5-1 and TRBJ2-5; unclear D gene. CDR1 SGHRS and CDR2 YFSETQ come from the germline V gene. CDR3 length: 12 residues. Here the CDR3 DNA reads TGTGCCAGCAGCTTAGGCCAAGAGACCCAGTACTTC. Amino acids: CASSLGQETQYF.

This chain uses TRBV7-2 with TRBJ2-7, with a possible D match to TRBD1 (6 bases). Trimming cost V 5 bases and J 2 bases, with 16 bases left between them. CDR1 is SGHTA and CDR2 is FQGNSA in the germline V gene. This CDR3 contains 15 residues. Here the CDR3 reads CASSRQGFLPYEQYF. The CDR3 DNA reads as TGTGCCAGCAGCCGGCAGGGGTTCCTCCCCTACGAGCAGTACTTC.

The V and J genes are TRBV20-1 and TRBJ2-1, with a weak D call TRBD2 (7 bases). The germline gives CDR1 DFQATT, CDR2 SNEGSKA (reference sequence). The CDR3 length is 16 residues. Trimming stripped 4 bases from V and 7 bases from J, with 23 bases between. The CDR3 DNA reads TGCAGTGCTACCCCCTGGGGGGGGCGGGTGTCGAATGAGCAGTTCTTC. It encodes CSATPWGGRVSNEQFF.

The rearrangement joins TRBV6-5 to TRBJ2-6; D unclear. Germline assignment: CDR1 MNHEY and CDR2 SVGAGI. V lost 6 bases to trimming and J lost 0 bases, with 12 bases between them. This CDR3 is built from 16 residues. The CDR3 nucleotides are TGTGCCAGCAGCTCGACTCAGAGCTCTGGGGCCAACGTCCTGACTTTC. Protein: CASSSTQSSGANVLTF.

This clonotype appeared a few times. The V and J genes are TRBV28 and TRBJ2-5; 8 bases align to TRBD2. The length of the CDR3 is 15 residues. Germline CDR1 is MDHEN and CDR2 is SYDVKM. V shed 5 bases, J shed 4 bases, and the junction held 9 bases outside the gene matches. The CDR3 nucleotides are TGTGCCAGCAGTCCCGGGGGGGCGGGTTCAGAGACCCAGTACTTC. It translates to CASSPGGAGSETQYF.

The gene calls are TRBV4-1 and TRBJ1-2, with D maybe TRBD1 (6 bases). Germline V lookup: CDR1 MGHRA, CDR2 YSYEKL. V was trimmed by 3 bases and J by 6 bases, leaving 14 bases between them. The CDR3 spans 14 residues. The DNA of the CDR3 is TGCGCCAGCAGCCAGGCCCAGGGGACGGATGGCTACACCTTC. Its translation: CASSQAQGTDGYTF.

In its sample, this clonotype was seen a few times. V and J are TRBV7-2 and TRBJ2-7; 11 bases are a match to TRBD2. The V gene end was trimmed by 4 bases and the J gene end by 3 bases; junction bases not matched to a gene: 8. The length of the CDR3 is 16 residues. Germline V CDR1 and CDR2: SGHTA, FQGNSA. The DNA of the CDR3 is TGTGCCAGCAGCTCCCCGACTAGCGGGGTGGTCTACGAGCAGTACTTC. It translates to CASSSPTSGVVYEQYF.